The rows below give T cell receptor beta chains drawn from one sample of a study of cytomegalovirus exposure and HLA in healthy donors. Assay: immunoSEQ multiplex PCR; the TCRdb copy retains only in-frame clones and omits some. The sample has 210,000 or so clones; around 89% are singletons. The sequenced sample consisted of PBMCs. The origin of the receptors is a woman between 18 and 30 years old in good health and CMV-seronegative. The CDR3 runs from the conserved cysteine through the conserved F or W.

V gene	J gene	CDR3 protein
TRBV4-3	TRBJ1-4	CASSPSLFSTNEKLFF
TRBV30	TRBJ2-5	CAWSAGRRDQKTIRETQYF
TRBV10-3	TRBJ2-7	CASRGATGTYEQYF
TRBV18	-	CASSPMDRVPYEQYF
TRBV11-3	TRBJ1-2	CASALRSWGEDYGYTF
TRBV11-2	TRBJ2-7	CASSSIRGTSGLTYEQYF
TRBV7-2	TRBJ1-5	CASSLGLSYDNQPQHF
TRBV30	TRBJ2-5	CAWGDYLSTGAGETQYF
TRBV9	TRBJ2-5	CASSVDGGRETQYF
TRBV7-2	TRBJ2-7	CASSKGSVRGKREQYF
TRBV5-4	-	CASSIIDSGYYEQYF
TRBV4-1	TRBJ2-3	CASSQDERVGDTQYF
TRBV10-2	TRBJ2-5	CASTVAGIEETQYF
TRBV5-1	TRBJ2-7	CASSNLQGMSYEQYF
TRBV7-2	-	CASSLYRGGGYEQYF
TRBV7-2	TRBJ2-3	CASSLNGMTGGSADTQYF
TRBV6-1	TRBJ1-5	CASSELAGGAGNQPQHF
TRBV11-2	TRBJ2-3	CASSPIAGGVTDTQYF
TRBV18	TRBJ2-2	CASSSDRASAGELFF
TRBV7-9	TRBJ1-2	CASSSTGNYGYTF
TRBV6-6	TRBJ1-5	CASWEGGSGNQPQHF
TRBV5-6	TRBJ2-1	CASSLAELEQFF
TRBV9	TRBJ1-2	CASSALIQGLYGYTF
TRBV4-2	TRBJ2-1	CASSELAEFNEQFF
TRBV11-3	TRBJ2-2	CASSPRTPGLAPGELFF
TRBV7-6	TRBJ2-7	CASSLSGGYEQYF
TRBV27	TRBJ1-3	CASSPQPGGFGNTIYF
TRBV18	TRBJ1-3	CASSTRQKEGNTIYF
TRBV4-1	TRBJ2-5	CASSQAAVETQYF
TRBV9	TRBJ2-7	CASSAGQGRYEQYF
TRBV29-1	TRBJ2-1	CSGRTSGVNEQFF
TRBV18	TRBJ1-2	CASSEGVYYGYTF
TRBV7-9	TRBJ2-2	CASAQELAGKNTGELFF
TRBV5-1	TRBJ1-1	CASSEGSVMNTEAFF
TRBV19	TRBJ1-4	CASSIMGALVTNEKLFF
TRBV11-2	TRBJ2-4	CASSEGQGLAKNIQYF
TRBV5-1	TRBJ1-4	CASSPAGTGGFQKLFF
TRBV4-1	TRBJ1-4	CASRRTGGYEKLFF
TRBV30	TRBJ1-2	CAWSVGLSYGYTF
TRBV27	TRBJ1-5	CASSRDRGDQPQHF
TRBV28	TRBJ1-1	CASRVRGLLTEAFF
TRBV19	TRBJ1-1	CASRFMGHTLNTEAFF
TRBV9	TRBJ2-7	CASSAGTSREQYF
TRBV6-5	TRBJ2-4	CASSADRGQDIQYF
TRBV6-1	TRBJ2-5	CASGFQGATKTQYF
TRBV5-5	TRBJ1-5	CASSLQGGSNQPQHF
TRBV27	TRBJ2-3	CASRSSGSTDTQYF
TRBV6-6	TRBJ2-7	CASTPGNMWSYEQYF
TRBV7-6	TRBJ2-7	CASSPGQGASYEQYF
TRBV29-1	TRBJ1-2	CSGGDRNYGYTF
TRBV7-9	TRBJ1-2	CASSLGDSPDGYTF
TRBV6-1	TRBJ1-2	CASRTGGRGYTF
TRBV6-1	TRBJ2-1	CASSNPGLAYNEQFF
TRBV7-3	TRBJ2-2	CASSLIGTTNTGELFF
TRBV6-5	TRBJ1-4	CASSPDRAGEKLFF
TRBV7-9	TRBJ2-3	CASHSRGRGRAGTDTQYF
TRBV4-1	TRBJ1-5	CASSLYPGQVDSNQPQHF